This TCR beta chain was sequenced for a study of blood T cell repertoires in COVID-19. Study summary: Italy, Spain and the United States were the sources of the convalescent and acute COVID-19 samples. T cells, B-cell-depleted T cells, or PBMCs supplied cDNA or gDNA.

Seattle patients were enrolled during active infection and followed longitudinally. Original processing notes: Amplification of reference gene primers was used by the study to estimate nucleated cell counts. Data came from immunoSEQ multiplex PCR; TCRdb stores just in-frame clones and leaves some out. V, J and clone size reflect that table, while D and trimming were determined from the DNA. The sample holds around 340,000 clones, 75% to 90% seen once. The specimen sequenced was peripheral blood. This TCR was sampled from a woman aged 60-75 years with COVID-19, enrolled during active disease.

This CDR3 is CAWSVQRGFTSLEQYF. CDR3 DNA sequence: TGTGCCTGGAGTGTACAAAGGGGGTTTACCAGTCTCGAGCAGTACTTC. V and J are TRBV30 and TRBJ2-7, with D perhaps TRBD1 (6 bases). This CDR3 has 16 amino acids. V lost 0 bases and J 6 bases, leaving 21 bases between the germline ends. The germline V gene encodes CDR1 GTSNPN and CDR2 SVGIG (reference sequence).